This entry lists 20 T cell receptor beta chains sequenced from one sample in a study of neoadjuvant anti-PD-1 for oral cavity cancer. Time point indicated: after neoadjuvant nivolumab, at surgical resection. Sequencing was performed with immunoSEQ multiplex PCR; in TCRdb, only in-frame clones are kept and a portion is missing. The data contain about 24,000 clones, approximately 27% of them singletons. The specimen was tumor tissue, collected after nivolumab (anti-PD-1) treatment. The source of these receptors is a person aged 35-79 years with oral cavity squamous cell carcinoma.

The V call is TRBV7-9, the J call TRBJ1-5, with 7 bases that match TRBD1. The V gene end was trimmed by 1 base and the J gene end by 8 bases; junction bases not matched to a gene: 2. CDR1 and CDR2 from the germline V gene are SEHNR and FQNEAQ (reference sequence). This CDR3 comprises 13 residues. The CDR3 region is CASSLDRGKPQHF. The CDR3, as DNA: TGTGCCAGCAGCTTAGACAGGGGCAAGCCCCAGCATTTT.

This clone has more than one count but fewer than ten. This chain connects TRBV7-9 to TRBJ1-6; possibly TRBD1 for D (5 bases). CDR1 and CDR2 (germline): SEHNR, FQNEAQ (reference sequence). V lost 6 bases, J lost 11 bases, and 14 bases lay in between. The CDR3 has 13 amino acids. The CDR3 spells CASSSIPGTPLHF. The CDR3 bases are TGTGCCAGCAGTTCAATTCCAGGGACACCCCTCCACTTT.

The gene calls are TRBV2 and TRBJ2-5, with D hard to call. The CDR3 is 13 amino acids. CDR1 and CDR2 from the germline V gene are SNHLY and FYNNEI. The ends were cut back, 1 base at V and 1 base at J, with 4 bases in the middle. CDR3 bases: TGTGCCAGCAGTGAAGTGGGCCAAGAGACCCAGTACTTC. It is translated as CASSEVGQETQYF.

The table lists this clone with a few counts. The rearrangement links TRBV27 to TRBJ2-7, with D tentatively TRBD1 (5 bases). The germline V gene encodes CDR1 MNHEY and CDR2 SMNVEV (reference sequence). V was cut by 0 bases and J by 2 bases, with 14 bases left in between. The CDR3 has 16 amino acids. The CDR3 DNA reads as TGTGCCAGCAGTTTATCCAACGGCAGGGTAGCCTACGAGCAGTACTTC. Protein product: CASSLSNGRVAYEQYF.

This clone was picked up a small number of times. The chain's CDR3 is CASSLTAQNSPLHF. CDR3 bases: TGTGCCAGCAGCTTGACCGCCCAGAATTCACCCCTCCACTTT. The J gene is TRBJ1-6, the V gene TRBV7-3; no definite D call. The V and J ends lost 3 bases and 7 bases respectively, with 10 bases between them. CDR3 size: 14 residues. Germline V gene data show CDR1 as SGHTA and CDR2 as FQGTGA.

This clone was detected a few times. The chain couples TRBV7-2 to TRBJ1-1; D is ambiguous. Germline loops: CDR1 SGHTA, CDR2 FQGNSA. The CDR3 spans 14 residues. The V gene lost 2 bases and the J gene lost 7 bases, with 14 bases spanning the gap. CDR3 nucleotides: TGTGCCAGCAGCTTACGGTTCCCGGACGTTGAAGCTTTCTTT. Residues: CASSLRFPDVEAFF.

This clone was detected only a few times. This chain joins TRBV9 and TRBJ1-2; D is unresolved. This CDR3 comprises 13 residues. Germline CDR1 reads SGDLS; CDR2 reads YYNGEE. The V and J ends lost 4 bases and 8 bases respectively, with 15 bases between them. The CDR3 DNA is TGTGCCAGCAGCTCGCCCTGGCCGGCGGGCTACACCTTC. Protein: CASSSPWPAGYTF. Looking up the rest from reference TRBV9 and TRBJ1-2 gives the full variable domain: DSGVTQTPKHLITATGQRVTLRCSPRSGDLSVYWYQQSLDQGLQFLIQYYNGEERAKGNILERFSAQQFPDLHSELNLSSLELGDSALYFCASSSPWPAGYTFGSGTRLTVV.

The chain carries TRBV4-2 and TRBJ2-7, with 9 bases that match TRBD1. V was pared by 0 bases and J by 4 bases, with 4 bases of the junction left unmatched. The germline V gene encodes CDR1 LGHNA and CDR2 YNFKEQ. The CDR3 totals 15 residues. The CDR3 nucleotides are TGTGCCAGCAGCCAAGAAGAGACAGGGGGATACGAGCAGTACTTC. This sequence encodes CASSQEETGGYEQYF.

The chain recombines TRBV4-1 with TRBJ2-7; 9 positions agree with TRBD1. Germline V gene sequence: CDR1 MGHRA, CDR2 YSYEKL. The CDR3 extends over 16 amino acids. Trimming cost V 4 bases and J 1 base; bases outside gene matches: 8. DNA of the CDR3: TGCGCCAGCAGCCCAACCGCCGGGACAGGGTCCTACGAGCAGTACTTC. Translation gives CASSPTAGTGSYEQYF.

The rearrangement joins TRBV19 to TRBJ1-2, with a possible D match to TRBD1 (5 bases). The germline V gene has CDR1 LNHDA and CDR2 SQIVND (reference sequence). The CDR3 loop spans 15 amino acids. The ends were cut back, 9 bases at V and 2 bases at J, with 19 bases in the middle. CDR3 in amino acids: CASLKPGRRNYGYTF. The CDR3 coding sequence is TGTGCCAGCCTAAAACCGGGACGCCGAAACTATGGCTACACCTTC.

This chain uses TRBV27 with TRBJ1-4; D not resolved. The CDR3 contains 17 residues. Trimming pared 5 bases from V and 0 bases from J, leaving 16 bases between. Germline V gives CDR1 MNHEY, CDR2 SMNVEV (reference sequence). CDR3 DNA sequence: TGTGCCAGCAGTCACGCGAACCCCCCAGCAACTAATGAAAAACTGTTTTTT. Amino acids: CASSHANPPATNEKLFF.

The chain links TRBV2 to TRBJ1-4; 7 bases map to TRBD1. This CDR3 has 15 residues. The junction had 13 bases not matched to a gene; V was cut back by 7 bases and J by 8 bases. CDR1 is SNHLY, CDR2 FYNNEI, per germline. CDR3 loop: CASTATTGTWEKLFF. The DNA for the CDR3 is TGTGCCAGCACCGCCACGACAGGGACATGGGAAAAACTGTTTTTT. The variable domain in full, with the rest retrieved from reference TRBV2 and TRBJ1-4, is EPEVTQTPSHQVTQMGQEVILRCVPISNHLYFYWYRQILGQKVEFLVSFYNNEISEKSEIFDDQFSVERPDGSNFTLKIRSTKLEDSAMYFCASTATTGTWEKLFFGSGTQLSVL.

V gene TRBV6-5 combines with J gene TRBJ2-5; TRBD2 matches at 14 bases. The CDR3 has 15 amino acids. Trimming cost V 6 bases and J 5 bases; bases outside gene matches: 5. Germline CDR1 and CDR2: MNHEY and SVGAGI. For the CDR3, the DNA is TGTGCCAGCAGGCGACTAGCGGGGGGGGCGGAGACCCAGTACTTC. Translated, it gives CASRRLAGGAETQYF.

This clone was seen a handful of times. The genes are TRBV23-1 and TRBJ2-7; the D is unclear. TRBV23-1 is marked as an open reading frame, function uncertain. This CDR3 is 15 amino acids long. V was trimmed by 4 bases and J by 3 bases, leaving 16 bases between them. DNA of the CDR3: TGCGCCAGCAGTCCACCGTTGCGTAGTGGCTACGAGCAGTACTTC. This sequence encodes CASSPPLRSGYEQYF.

Only a few counts were recorded for this clone. The chain is built from TRBV2 and TRBJ1-5; 11 bases line up with TRBD1. The CDR3 covers 14 residues. The V and J ends lost 8 bases and 6 bases, in that order; junction bases with no gene match: 6. Germline CDR1 is SNHLY and CDR2 is FYNNEI. CDR3 amino acids: CASLGQGASQPQHF. The DNA of the CDR3 is TGTGCCAGCCTCGGACAGGGGGCTAGTCAGCCCCAGCATTTT.

This clone was observed many times. The chain is built from TRBV5-1 and TRBJ2-5; D gene uncertain. Deletions cut 6 bases from V and 5 bases from J, with 11 bases between. Germline CDR1 SGHRS, CDR2 YFSETQ. CDR3 length: 12 amino acids. CDR3 coding DNA: TGCGCCAGCAATGGTAACGGGGAGACCCAGTACTTC. Translated, it gives CASNGNGETQYF.

This chain joins TRBV5-1 and TRBJ2-3; D uncertain. Trimming removed 0 bases from V and 0 bases from J, with 2 bases in between. CDR1 and CDR2 from the germline V gene are SGHRS and YFSETQ. The CDR3 has 13 residues. CDR3 coding DNA: TGCGCCAGCAGCTTGGATAGCACAGATACGCAGTATTTT. Translation: CASSLDSTDTQYF.

This clone appeared a few times. The chain couples TRBV2 to TRBJ2-3, with D maybe TRBD1 (6 bases). The CDR3 length is 13 residues. V was clipped by 7 bases and J by 3 bases, with 11 bases between them. The germline V gene encodes CDR1 SNHLY and CDR2 FYNNEI. The CDR3 sequence is CASKQGSTDTQYF. The CDR3 coding sequence is TGTGCCAGCAAACAGGGTTCGACAGATACGCAGTATTTT.

The V call is TRBV6-5, the J call TRBJ2-3; 12 nucleotides match TRBD2. The CDR3 consists of 15 residues. The J segment lost 5 bases and the V segment lost 4 bases, leaving 4 bases of the junction unmatched. From germline, CDR1 is MNHEY and CDR2 SVGAGI. This chain's CDR3 is CASSSSGGAGDTQYF. CDR3 DNA: TGTGCCAGCAGTTCTAGCGGGGGGGCGGGAGATACGCAGTATTTT.

This chain links TRBV7-3 with TRBJ1-1; no firm D call. With 3 bases removed from V and 1 base from J, the gap between germline ends came to 3 bases. The CDR3 sequence is 12 residues long. Per germline, CDR1 SGHTA and CDR2 FQGTGA. In nucleotides, the CDR3 is TGTGCCAGCAGCTTTCCGAACACTGAAGCTTTCTTT. Amino acid sequence: CASSFPNTEAFF.